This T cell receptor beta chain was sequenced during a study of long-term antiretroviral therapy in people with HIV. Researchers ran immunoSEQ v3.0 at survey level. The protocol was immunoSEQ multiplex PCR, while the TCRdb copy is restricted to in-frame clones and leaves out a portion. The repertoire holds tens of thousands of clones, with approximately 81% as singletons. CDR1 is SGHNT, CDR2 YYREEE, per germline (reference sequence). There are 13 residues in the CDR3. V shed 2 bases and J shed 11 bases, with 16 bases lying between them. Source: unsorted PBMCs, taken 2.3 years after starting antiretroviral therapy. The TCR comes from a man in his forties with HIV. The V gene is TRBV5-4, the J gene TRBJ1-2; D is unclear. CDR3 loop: CASSLEGENLYTF. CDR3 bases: TGTGCCAGCAGCTTAGAAGGAGAGAACTTATACACCTTC.